This entry concerns a single T cell receptor beta chain. The data originate from a study of blood T cells in healthy people across ages. Trimming removed 1 base at V and 5 bases at J, with 11 bases between. Germline CDR1 and CDR2: SGHAT and FQNNGV. The CDR3 loop spans 14 amino acids. Using a J-beta primer mix together with a sample-barcoded 5' primer, a second PCR was run for roughly 6 to 12 cycles. Using its own MiXCR run on the 5' RACE reads, TCRdb lists one record per CDR3 protein. The repertoire has 600,000 to 900,000 distinct CDR3 sequences, around 25% of them found once; the top ten carry 2.5% to 3.5%. These data were also filed under a second study, of T cells of mothers and their children.

J is TRBJ1-2 and V is TRBV11-2; D not certain. The sequenced sample consisted of blood. The receptor was isolated from a boy younger than 18 in good health. CDR3 in DNA: TGTGCCAGCAGCTTAGTCGAGGGTTCGTATGGCTACACCTTC. Translated: CASSLVEGSYGYTF.